Listed below are T cell receptor beta chains from one sample, sequenced in a study of blood T cell repertoires in COVID-19. Generated by immunoSEQ multiplex PCR, the TCRdb table keeps only in-frame clones and is missing some. The table includes a few hundred thousand clones, roughly 80% detected once. The sample consisted of peripheral blood. These TCRs come from an elderly woman with acute or convalescent COVID-19. The conserved cysteine and the conserved F or W are not part of the CDR3 here.

j_call v_call cdr3_aa
TRBJ1-2 TRBV10-3 AISDSGAYGYT
TRBJ1-1 TRBV28 ASRYGQELNTEAF
TRBJ1-3 TRBV15 ATRGGYGNTIY
TRBJ2-1 TRBV5-1 ASSPGTSGYNEQF
TRBJ1-1 TRBV11-3 ASSLEGAQTEAF
TRBJ2-5 TRBV5-4 ASSSPREAPETQY
TRBJ2-3 TRBV28 ASTLTLGTGVTDTQY
TRBJ2-2 TRBV30 AWSSGSGRKSVNTGELF
TRBJ1-1 TRBV11-1 ASSYGGQDTEAF
TRBJ2-1 TRBV3-1/TRBV3-2 ARADRHPYNEQF
TRBJ1-2 TRBV24-1 ATSDSGSLDTYYGYT
TRBJ2-7 TRBV9 ASSVAGTGVYEQY
TRBJ1-1 TRBV9 ASSPRPGTGGGTEAF
TRBJ2-7 TRBV9 ASGSEGAGEQY
TRBJ2-1 TRBV19 ASSIWTLASHSYNEQF
TRBJ2-2 TRBV5-1 ASNPSANSAGTGELF
TRBJ2-7 TRBV11-3 ASSSIYEQY
TRBJ2-2 TRBV7-3 ASSRRPSGVANTGELF
TRBJ1-3 TRBV19 ASSISSTIY
TRBJ2-7 TRBV4-3 ASSPRAGPYEQY
TRBJ1-2 TRBV5-1 ASSLGTVYGYT
TRBJ2-6 TRBV2 ASSEGQVRSGANVLT
TRBJ1-5 TRBV28 ASSRGDSTHQPQH
TRBJ2-5 TRBV11-3 ASSLAVETQY
TRBJ2-5 TRBV28 ASTLTATQETQY
TRBJ2-1 TRBV27 ASKGGGGLAGGNEQF
TRBJ2-3 TRBV28 ASSLPSGHMGTQY
TRBJ1-3 TRBV10-3 AIRSSRAGGNTIY
TRBJ2-1 TRBV3-1/TRBV3-2 ASSQTPSNEQF
TRBJ2-3 TRBV11-3 ASSLGDSYTDTQY
TRBJ2-7 TRBV6-5 ASSLDPMSSYEQY
TRBJ1-5 TRBV5-4 ASTNWGGNQPQH
TRBJ2-7 TRBV28 AIGDRVIYEQY
TRBJ2-7 TRBV20-1 SASDPGQGAYEQY
TRBJ1-6 TRBV9 ASSADRGDSPLH
TRBJ1-1 TRBV13 ASSPRQGASEAF
TRBJ1-2 TRBV5-1 ASSLMTGGAGGYT
TRBJ1-4 TRBV29-1 SVVWRGGEKLF
TRBJ1-5 TRBV24-1 ATSDGQSNQPQH
TRBJ2-3 TRBV5-4 ASTQGGPSPDTQY
TRBJ2-2 TRBV11-3 ASSALSGETNTGELF
TRBJ1-1 TRBV28 ASSPRDFPSEAF
TRBJ2-5 TRBV27 ASSLSRGRETQY
TRBJ1-1 TRBV9 ASSLDRNTEAF
TRBJ2-3 TRBV5-4 ASKAGAADTQY
TRBJ2-3 TRBV11-2 ASSHRLAASTDTQY
TRBJ1-1 TRBV12-3/TRBV12-4 ASSNVGRAF
TRBJ1-4 TRBV27 ASSRGQGTNEKLF
TRBJ1-2 TRBV30 AWSTPGPANYGYT
TRBJ2-3 TRBV28 ASSLGWRVGTDTQY
TRBJ2-3 TRBV6-2/TRBV6-3 ASSGTSGGPPSTDTQY
TRBJ2-2 TRBV9 ASSLNTGELF